Listed here is a single TCR beta chain. Its specificity is not known. From germline, CDR1 is DFQATT and CDR2 SNEGSKA (reference sequence). Trimming cost V 3 bases and J 5 bases, with 23 bases left between them. The CDR3 has 16 residues. This entry is derived from a study of CD8+CD57+ T cells in acquired aplastic anemia. About the research overall: Each DNA sample taken from sorted CD4+ and CD8+ cells came to about 3 ug on average.

By flow cytometry, patients selected for sequencing had shown an expansion of CD8+CD57+ cells. Genomic DNA provided the template from which TCR beta VDJ and CDR3 profiles were obtained. TCRdb reprocessed the reads with MiXCR, giving one entry per CDR3 protein. The table lists fewer than 250,000 distinct CDR3 sequences, around 43% of them singletons. Notes on the study in general: The study identified around 28 CD8+ CDR3 sequences shared by patients and controls.

The chain uses TRBV20-1 and TRBJ2-7; D unresolved. This TCR came from a human donor with aplastic anemia. The sample taken for sequencing was sorted CD4+, CD8+, or CD8+CD57+ T cells (not recorded which) from PBMCs. The CDR3 here is CSASWAAAAKRNEQYF. As DNA, the CDR3 is TGCAGTGCTAGTTGGGCGGCGGCAGCGAAAAGAAACGAGCAGTACTTC.